Below are 27 T cell receptor beta chains sequenced from a single sample in a study of CD4 T cells in relation to SARS-CoV-2 and coronaviruses. Their antigen targets remain unknown. CD4+ T cells from unexposed donors were obtained before the COVID-19 pandemic (2011-2018). After nine to ten days of culture, CD4+ T cells were isolated. Clones were read by immunoSEQ multiplex PCR, and TCRdb kept only the in-frame ones, dropping some. The table lists fewer than 25,000 clones, about 86% of them singletons. What was sequenced was CD4+ T cells from PBMCs, cultured in vitro. These TCRs come from a human donor in good health.

The chain links TRBV18 to TRBJ2-7; possibly TRBD1 for D (6 bases). Trimming left V 2 bases short and J 6 bases short, with 14 bases between. CDR1 KGHSH and CDR2 LQKENI come from the germline V gene. This CDR3 spans 14 amino acids. CDR3 nucleotide sequence: TGTGCCAGCTCACCAGAGGGACAATTCCCCGAGCAGTACTTC. Translation: CASSPEGQFPEQYF.

This chain joins TRBV12-3 or TRBV12-4 and TRBJ1-1, with D perhaps TRBD1 (5 bases). This CDR3 spans 13 amino acids. Between the trimmed V and J ends, which lost 2 bases and 10 bases, there was a span of 14 bases. The CDR3, as DNA: TGTGCCAGCAGTTTATCGGCCAGGGCGGGAGCTTTCTTT. This gives the protein CASSLSARAGAFF.

In its sample, this clone was seen a few times. The gene calls are TRBV7-9 and TRBJ2-3; D remains unclear. The length of the CDR3 is 15 residues. Per the germline V gene, CDR1 is SEHNR and CDR2 is FQNEAQ (reference sequence). V lost 7 bases, J lost 3 bases, and 17 bases lay in between. Here the CDR3 DNA reads TGTGCCAGCACCACATCCGTTGGAGAGACAGATACGCAGTATTTT. This encodes CASTTSVGETDTQYF.

This clone was seen only a few times. V is TRBV4-3 and J is TRBJ1-5; the D is unclear. Trimming took 1 base from V and 7 from J, leaving 8 bases between them. Germline-derived CDR1 and CDR2 are LGHNA and YSLEER. The CDR3 runs to 13 residues. This CDR3 is CASSQGILQPQHF. DNA for the CDR3: TGCGCCAGCAGCCAAGGTATCCTACAGCCCCAGCATTTT.

This clone was picked up one time. This chain links TRBV20-1 with TRBJ2-7; weak D call: TRBD2 (6 bases). The CDR3 consists of 11 residues. V lost 7 bases to trimming and J lost 6 bases, with 13 bases between them. Germline CDR1 is DFQATT and CDR2 is SNEGSKA (reference sequence). The CDR3: CSGALASEQYF. CDR3 coding DNA: TGCAGTGGCGCCCTAGCGTCCGAGCAGTACTTC.

The chain links TRBV19 to TRBJ2-7, with 10 bases identical to TRBD2. J was trimmed by 2 bases and V by 6 bases; bases with no gene match: 7. CDR3 length equals 15 residues. CDR1 and CDR2 (germline): LNHDA, SQIVND (reference sequence). The CDR3: CASSYKREGPYEQYF. CDR3 DNA sequence: TGTGCCAGTAGCTACAAGCGGGAGGGCCCCTACGAGCAGTACTTC.

The chain links TRBV9 to TRBJ2-7; D is undetermined. The germline V gene has CDR1 SGDLS and CDR2 YYNGEE. V was shortened by 0 bases and J by 0 bases, with 10 bases between the two germline ends. This CDR3 has 15 residues. The CDR3 region is CASSVGPGSSYEQYF. CDR3 nucleotides: TGTGCCAGCAGCGTAGGTCCAGGAAGCTCCTACGAGCAGTACTTC.

V and J are TRBV3-1 (or the pseudogene TRBV3-2) and TRBJ1-6, with a weak D call TRBD1 (5 bases). The V end lost 5 bases, the J end lost 7 bases, and 15 bases lay between the germline ends. In germline, CDR1 is LGHDT, CDR2 YNNKEL (reference sequence). This CDR3 region has 15 residues. CDR3 DNA sequence: TGTGCCAGCAGCTGGGGGGGACGGATGAATTCACCCCTCCACTTT. It translates to CASSWGGRMNSPLHF.

This clone was recorded only once. The chain joins TRBV12-3 or TRBV12-4 to TRBJ1-5; D not certain. V shed 2 bases and J shed 5 bases, with 4 bases lying between them. The CDR3 extends over 12 amino acids. DNA of the CDR3: TGTGCCAGCAGTTTAACCCATCAGCCCCAGCATTTT. It yields the protein CASSLTHQPQHF.

The rearrangement uses TRBV19 and TRBJ2-3; 9 nucleotides line up with TRBD1. Trimming at V came to 4 bases and at J to 3 bases, leaving 11 bases not matched to a gene. Germline CDR1 and CDR2: LNHDA and SQIVND (reference sequence). The CDR3 runs to 17 residues. CDR3 coding DNA: TGTGCCAGTAGTAGTCGAGACAGGGGGTCGAGGACAGATACGCAGTATTTT. Its protein is CASSSRDRGSRTDTQYF.

This clone was detected only a few times. The rearrangement joins TRBV27 to TRBJ2-7; possibly TRBD2 for D (6 bases). Germline lookup yields CDR1 MNHEY and CDR2 SMNVEV (reference sequence). V was clipped by 3 bases and J by 1 base, with 13 bases between them. This CDR3 is built from 15 residues. Here the CDR3 DNA reads TGTGCCAGCAGTTTCTTTCGGGAGTCGTCCTACGAGCAGTACTTC. It is translated as CASSFFRESSYEQYF.

This chain connects TRBV2 to TRBJ1-4; weak D call: TRBD1 (5 bases). The CDR3 is 13 amino acids. V lost 10 bases and J 5 bases, leaving 14 bases between the germline ends. The V gene's germline CDR1 is SNHLY and CDR2 FYNNEI. In nucleotides, the CDR3 is TGTGCCACCCACAGCAGGGTAAATGAAAAACTGTTTTTT. Translating it yields CATHSRVNEKLFF. Variable domain in full (rest from reference TRBV2 and TRBJ1-4): EPEVTQTPSHQVTQMGQEVILRCVPISNHLYFYWYRQILGQKVEFLVSFYNNEISEKSEIFDDQFSVERPDGSNFTLKIRSTKLEDSAMYFCATHSRVNEKLFFGSGTQLSVL.

The sample holds a few counts of this clone. The chain uses TRBV7-9 and TRBJ2-7; 8 bases agree with TRBD1. The CDR3 spans 13 residues. The germline gives CDR1 SEHNR, CDR2 FQNEAQ (reference sequence). The V gene end was trimmed by 5 bases and the J gene end by 6 bases; junction bases not matched to a gene: 6. As DNA, the CDR3 is TGTGCCAGCAGCCAGGACAGGGAAGGCGAGCAGTACTTC. Protein product: CASSQDREGEQYF. Supplemented by reference TRBV7-9 and TRBJ2-7, the full variable domain reads DTGVSQNPRHKITKRGQNVTFRCDPISEHNRLYWYRQTLGQGPEFLTYFQNEAQLEKSRLLSDRFSAERPKGSFSTLEIQRTEQGDSAMYLCASSQDREGEQYFGPGTRLTVT.

The rearrangement joins TRBV4-1 to TRBJ2-2; no definite D call. Germline lookup yields CDR1 MGHRA and CDR2 YSYEKL. The CDR3 length is 13 residues. Trimming shortened V by 4 bases and J by 5 bases, and 8 bases separated the two germline ends. The CDR3 DNA reads as TGCGCCAGCAGCCCCATCCGGACCGGGGAGCTGTTTTTT. Its translation: CASSPIRTGELFF.

The CDR3 DNA is TGTGCCAGCAGCTTGACCGGACAGGTAGGTCAGCCCCAGCATTTT. It translates to CASSLTGQVGQPQHF. The chain joins TRBV5-6 to TRBJ1-5; 7 positions match TRBD1. CDR3 length: 15 amino acids. Trimming cost V 1 base and J 6 bases; bases outside gene matches: 7. Germline V CDR1 and CDR2: SGHDT, YYEEEE.

The chain links TRBV19 to TRBJ1-2; D is uncertain. The length of the CDR3 is 14 residues. Germline V gives CDR1 LNHDA, CDR2 SQIVND (reference sequence). Deletions cut 9 bases from V and 5 bases from J, with 19 bases between. The CDR3 coding sequence is TGTGCCAGCTCTCACTCCGCGCAAGGTTATGGCTACACCTTC. This codes for CASSHSAQGYGYTF.

The rearrangement uses TRBV4-3 and TRBJ2-7, with TRBD2 matching 8 bases. This CDR3 contains 16 residues. The germline V gene encodes CDR1 LGHNA and CDR2 YSLEER. V was clipped by 1 base and J by 0 bases; unmatched bases: 5. In DNA form, the CDR3 reads TGCGCCAGCAGCCAAGGCGTAGCGGGGCACTCCTACGAGCAGTACTTC. Its translation: CASSQGVAGHSYEQYF.

V is TRBV18 and J is TRBJ2-3; no firm D call. V was trimmed by 5 bases and J by 0 bases, leaving 18 bases between them. The CDR3 consists of 17 residues. Germline V gives CDR1 KGHSH, CDR2 LQKENI. The DNA for the CDR3 is TGTGCCAGCTCATCGATGTGGATCACTACTAGCACAGATACGCAGTATTTT. Translation gives CASSSMWITTSTDTQYF.

The rearrangement links TRBV3-1 (or the pseudogene TRBV3-2) to TRBJ2-7, with D possibly called TRBD1 or TRBD2 (10 bases each). The CDR3 loop spans 22 amino acids. Trimming stripped 1 base from V and 1 base from J, with 32 bases between. Germline assignment: CDR1 LGHDT and CDR2 YNNKEL (reference sequence). The CDR3 DNA sequence: TGTGCCAGCAGCCAAGGGGGACAGGGGCGAATACTCGGACTAGCGGCTTCCTACGAGCAGTACTTC. It translates to CASSQGGQGRILGLAASYEQYF.

This sequence joins TRBV6-5 and TRBJ1-2; D is perhaps TRBD1 (5 bases). Trimming left V 4 bases short and J 6 bases short, with 18 bases between. Germline lookup yields CDR1 MNHEY and CDR2 SVGAGI. This CDR3 spans 15 amino acids. DNA for the CDR3: TGTGCCAGCAGTTCTCGGACAATATGGGGCAATGGCTACACCTTC. This codes for CASSSRTIWGNGYTF.

This clone was counted a few times. The gene calls are TRBV19 and TRBJ2-1, with TRBD1 as a possible D gene (6 bases). CDR1 is LNHDA and CDR2 is SQIVND in the germline V gene (reference sequence). The CDR3 is made up of 15 amino acids. V dropped 5 bases and J dropped 0 bases, with 11 bases sitting between them. This CDR3 reads CASSATGSSYNEQFF. CDR3 DNA sequence: TGTGCCAGTAGTGCCACAGGGAGCTCCTACAATGAGCAGTTCTTC.

The rearrangement uses TRBV2 and TRBJ2-7; D call uncertain. Germline-derived CDR1 and CDR2 are SNHLY and FYNNEI. V lost 0 bases and J lost 0, with 15 bases in between. The CDR3 sequence is 17 residues long. The CDR3 sequence: CASSEAWQAVSSYEQYF. The CDR3 nucleotides are TGTGCCAGCAGTGAAGCGTGGCAGGCAGTGAGCTCCTACGAGCAGTACTTC.

The rearrangement uses TRBV7-9 and TRBJ2-2, with D tentatively TRBD1 (5 bases). The V gene lost 5 bases and the J gene lost 6 bases, with 16 bases spanning the gap. This CDR3 comprises 15 residues. Germline CDR1 and CDR2: SEHNR and FQNEAQ (reference sequence). CDR3 sequence (DNA): TGTGCCAGCAGCCGATTTGATAGGGGCTCCGGGGAGCTGTTTTTT. Translation: CASSRFDRGSGELFF.

This chain connects TRBV27 to TRBJ1-2; perhaps TRBD1 as D (6 bases). V lost 7 bases, J lost 8 bases, and 20 bases lay in between. CDR1 and CDR2 from the germline V gene are MNHEY and SMNVEV (reference sequence). CDR3 size: 14 residues. Written as DNA, the CDR3 is TGTGCCAGCACTTTGAGGGCAGGGGTGGAAGGCTACACCTTC. Translating it yields CASTLRAGVEGYTF.

The gene calls are TRBV5-8 and TRBJ1-1; D not certain. Per germline, CDR1 SGHTS and CDR2 YDEGEE. The CDR3 sequence is 14 residues long. V was cut by 2 bases and J by 1 base, with 9 bases left in between. The CDR3: CASSLKSRNTEAFF. In nucleotides, the CDR3 is TGTGCCAGCAGCTTAAAATCAAGGAACACTGAAGCTTTCTTT.

This chain joins TRBV5-1 and TRBJ1-1; D might be TRBD1 (6 bases). With 7 bases removed from V and 4 bases from J, the gap between germline ends came to 20 bases. This CDR3 spans 15 amino acids. Germline V gene sequence: CDR1 SGHRS, CDR2 YFSETQ. Here the CDR3 reads CASRASDRRSTEAFF. The CDR3 DNA sequence: TGCGCCAGCCGCGCCTCGGACAGAAGGAGCACTGAAGCTTTCTTT. Full variable domain (remainder filled in from reference TRBV5-1 and TRBJ1-1): KAGVTQTPRYLIKTRGQQVTLSCSPISGHRSVSWYQQTPGQGLQFLFEYFSETQRNKGNFPGRFSGRQFSNSRSEMNVSTLELGDSALYLCASRASDRRSTEAFFGQGTRLTVV.

The rearrangement joins TRBV10-1 to TRBJ2-1, with D unclear. V gave up 7 bases and J gave up 5 bases, with 9 bases separating them. The germline CDR1 and CDR2 sequences are WNHNN and SYGVQD (reference sequence). CDR3 length: 12 residues. In DNA form, the CDR3 reads TGCGCCAGCAAGGGCGGAAACAATGAGCAGTTCTTC. Residues: CASKGGNNEQFF.